Described below is a single T cell receptor (beta chain) sequence and its context. The record originates from a study of blood T cell repertoires in COVID-19. Study in general: Collection of acute and convalescent COVID-19 samples took place in the United States, Italy and Spain. Sources were T cells, B-cell-depleted T cells, or PBMCs; the material itself was cDNA or gDNA.

Germline CDR1 is SGHAT and CDR2 is FQNNGV. Unmatched junction bases numbered 6, after V lost 1 base and J lost 4 bases. The CDR3 sequence is 15 residues long. Authors' processing steps: Estimates of nucleated cell counts were drawn from the amplification of reference gene primers. The protocol was immunoSEQ multiplex PCR, while the TCRdb copy is restricted to in-frame clones and leaves out a portion. The V and J calls and clone size are taken from that table; D and trimming were inferred from the DNA. The table lists about 400,000 clones, around 87% of them singletons, with roughly 3.1% in the top ten.

The origin of this receptor is a human donor in a cohort sampled during active COVID-19. The chain employs TRBV11-2 and TRBJ1-2; 7 bases are shared with TRBD1. Sequencing was performed on peripheral blood. The DNA for the CDR3 is TGTGCCAGCAGCTTAGTATGGGGACAGCCCTATGGCTACACCTTC. Amino acids: CASSLVWGQPYGYTF. Full variable domain (outside the CDR3, taken from reference TRBV11-2 and TRBJ1-2): EAGVAQSPRYKIIEKRQSVAFWCNPISGHATLYWYQQILGQGPKLLIQFQNNGVVDDSQLPKDRFSAERLKGVDSTLKIQPAKLEDSAVYLCASSLVWGQPYGYTFGSGTRLTVV.